This entry lists 10 T cell receptor beta chains sequenced from one sample in a study of cytomegalovirus exposure and HLA in healthy donors. Primers for the PCR totalled 60 Vbeta and 13 Jbeta. Produced via immunoSEQ multiplex PCR; TCRdb's table is partial and in-frame only. Its clone listing holds roughly 120,000 clones. The sample consisted of PBMCs. The receptors shown here come from a man between 25 and 39 years old in good health and CMV-seronegative.

The rearrangement uses TRBV18 and TRBJ1-2, with unresolved D. Germline CDR1 KGHSH, CDR2 LQKENI. V lost 2 bases to trimming and J lost 7 bases, with 14 bases between them. The CDR3 covers 14 residues. The CDR3 loop reads CASSPSGEEVGYTF. CDR3 coding DNA: TGTGCCAGCTCACCAAGCGGGGAAGAGGTTGGCTACACCTTC. Using reference TRBV18 and TRBJ1-2 for the parts outside the CDR3, the full variable domain is NAGVMQNPRHLVRRRGQEARLRCSPMKGHSHVYWYRQLPEEGLKFMVYLQKENIIDESGMPKERFSAEFPKEGPSILRIQQVVRGDSAAYFCASSPSGEEVGYTFGSGTRLTVV.

The V gene is TRBV28, the J gene TRBJ2-7; 9 bases align to TRBD1. The CDR3 extends over 14 amino acids. Germline V lookup: CDR1 MDHEN, CDR2 SYDVKM. V gave up 4 bases and J gave up 1 base; unmatched junction bases: 2. The CDR3 loop is CASSSGTGSYEQYF. Written as DNA, the CDR3 is TGTGCCAGCAGTTCCGGGACAGGGTCCTACGAGCAGTACTTC.

V gene TRBV4-2 combines with J gene TRBJ2-7; 15 bases are a match to TRBD2. The length of the CDR3 is 17 residues. Germline values: CDR1 LGHNA, CDR2 YNFKEQ. The V gene end was trimmed by 6 bases and the J gene end by 4 bases; junction bases not matched to a gene: 10. This CDR3 reads CASSHGLAGGPGYEQYF. The CDR3, as DNA: TGTGCCAGCAGTCATGGACTAGCGGGAGGGCCGGGATACGAGCAGTACTTC.

J is TRBJ2-7 and V is TRBV25-1; 10 positions match TRBD2. Germline CDR1 is MGHDK and CDR2 is SYGVNS. V dropped 2 bases and J dropped 4; count of bases not matched to a gene: 5. The length of the CDR3 is 15 residues. The DNA of the CDR3 is TGTGCCAGCAGTGAACCGCTAGCGGGAGAGTACGAGCAGTACTTC. Protein: CASSEPLAGEYEQYF.

The V and J genes are TRBV15 and TRBJ1-5; D is uncertain. The CDR3 contains 14 residues. V lost 3 bases and J lost 4, with 10 bases in between. From germline, CDR1 is LNHNV and CDR2 YYDKDF (reference sequence). CDR3 protein: CATSRGQTNQPQHF. The CDR3 nucleotides are TGTGCCACCAGCAGGGGCCAAACGAATCAGCCCCAGCATTTT.

The chain employs TRBV6-6 and TRBJ2-2, with D uncertain. The CDR3 contains 15 residues. The germline V gene encodes CDR1 MNHNY and CDR2 SVGAGI (reference sequence). The V and J ends lost 2 bases and 3 bases respectively, with 10 bases between them. The CDR3 loop reads CASSYVEDDTGELFF. DNA of the CDR3: TGTGCCAGCAGTTACGTTGAGGATGACACCGGGGAGCTGTTTTTT.

The V and J genes are TRBV10-3 and TRBJ1-1; 10 nucleotides line up with TRBD1. The CDR3 is made up of 14 amino acids. Unmatched junction bases numbered 4, after V lost 5 bases and J lost 4 bases. Germline CDR1 and CDR2: ENHRY and SYGVKD. CDR3 bases: TGTGCCATCAGTACCGGGACAGGGGTCACTGAAGCTTTCTTT. Translated: CAISTGTGVTEAFF.

The chain links TRBV28 to TRBJ2-1, with no clear D. The germline V gene encodes CDR1 MDHEN and CDR2 SYDVKM. The V and J ends lost 2 bases and 1 base respectively, with 9 bases between them. The CDR3 is 15 amino acids. CDR3 residues: CASSLLRSSYNEQFF. Written as DNA, the CDR3 is TGTGCCAGCAGTTTACTTCGGAGTTCCTACAATGAGCAGTTCTTC.

J is TRBJ2-3 and V is TRBV4-1, with D possibly TRBD2 on 6 matching bases. This CDR3 comprises 14 residues. Trimming left V 5 bases short and J 6 bases short, with 15 bases between. Germline V gives CDR1 MGHRA, CDR2 YSYEKL. The CDR3 reads CASSFVGGKDTQYF. CDR3 sequence (DNA): TGCGCCAGCAGCTTCGTTGGGGGGAAGGATACGCAGTATTTT.

The genes are TRBV11-3 and TRBJ2-7, with D maybe TRBD2 (6 bases). The CDR3 runs 15 residues. Trimming removed 8 bases from V and 2 bases from J, with 19 bases in between. Per the germline V gene, CDR1 is SGHNT and CDR2 is YENEEA. This CDR3 is CASALGDSGPYEQYF. The CDR3 nucleotides are TGTGCCAGCGCCCTCGGGGATAGCGGTCCCTACGAGCAGTACTTC.